Shown below are 27 T cell receptor beta chains from a single sample sequenced in a study of T cells in Graves' hyperthyroidism and ophthalmopathy. From RNA transcripts, TCR beta CDR3 regions were amplified. The primer set for the first-round RT-PCR of the TCR CDR3 was HTBI. TCRdb reanalysed the multiplex PCR reads using MiXCR and keeps one entry per CDR3 protein. The sample lists around 600,000 distinct CDR3 sequences, approximately 15% occurring once. Sequencing was performed on blood. The source is a young woman with Graves' ophthalmopathy.

V is TRBV7-9 and J is TRBJ2-1, with TRBD2 matching over 9 bases. The CDR3 length is 17 residues. Germline V gene lookup returns CDR1 SEHNR and CDR2 FQNEAQ (reference sequence). After removal of 5 bases from V and 5 bases from J, the junction contained 13 bases not matched to a gene. The CDR3: CASSQDIGSGRHNEQFF. Written as DNA, the CDR3 is TGTGCCAGCAGCCAAGATATTGGTAGCGGGAGACACAATGAGCAGTTCTTC.

This clonotype was counted ten times or more. The V call is TRBV27, the J call TRBJ1-6; 10 bases are shared with TRBD1. CDR3 length: 17 amino acids. Trimming took 5 bases from V and 6 from J; bases not matched to a gene: 10. CDR1 and CDR2 from the germline V gene are MNHEY and SMNVEV (reference sequence). CDR3 DNA: TGTGCCAGCAGTAGAGACAGGGGGCGGGTGATTAATTCACCCCTCCACTTT. Protein product: CASSRDRGRVINSPLHF.

A few counts support this clonotype. This chain joins TRBV18 and TRBJ1-5; no clear D gene. The CDR3 length is 14 residues. Between the trimmed V and J ends, which lost 4 bases and 0 bases, there was a span of 7 bases. Germline assignment: CDR1 KGHSH and CDR2 LQKENI. The CDR3 DNA is TGTGCCAGCTCACGCGGGAATAGCAATCAGCCCCAGCATTTT. Protein product: CASSRGNSNQPQHF. Combining the CDR3 with reference TRBV18 and TRBJ1-5 gives the whole variable domain NAGVMQNPRHLVRRRGQEARLRCSPMKGHSHVYWYRQLPEEGLKFMVYLQKENIIDESGMPKERFSAEFPKEGPSILRIQQVVRGDSAAYFCASSRGNSNQPQHFGDGTRLSIL.

This clonotype was detected ten times or more. V and J are TRBV30 and TRBJ2-7, with D uncertain. V was trimmed by 0 bases and J by 9 bases, leaving 15 bases between them. Germline V gene data show CDR1 as GTSNPN and CDR2 as SVGIG (reference sequence). CDR3 length: 13 amino acids. This CDR3 reads CAWSVGGNVPQYF. In nucleotides, the CDR3 is TGTGCCTGGAGTGTGGGCGGTAACGTTCCGCAGTACTTC.

The rearrangement links TRBV25-1 to TRBJ2-1; 9 bases line up with TRBD1. The CDR3 covers 14 residues. J lost 7 bases, V lost 3 bases, and 4 bases had no gene match. In germline, CDR1 is MGHDK, CDR2 SYGVNS. Written as DNA, the CDR3 is TGTGCCAGCAGTGAGACAGGGGGAAGGAATGAGCAGTTCTTC. It specifies CASSETGGRNEQFF.

This clonotype was counted many times. This sequence joins TRBV7-3 and TRBJ2-1; 7 nucleotides match TRBD2. This CDR3 is 17 amino acids long. The J segment lost 0 bases and the V segment lost 5 bases, leaving 10 bases of the junction unmatched. CDR1 is SGHTA and CDR2 is FQGTGA in the germline V gene. The CDR3 coding sequence is TGTGCCAGCAGCCGCACGCCTAGCGGAGGCTCCTACAATGAGCAGTTCTTC. It is translated as CASSRTPSGGSYNEQFF. The whole variable domain, remainder taken from reference TRBV7-3 and TRBJ2-1, is GAGVSQTPSNKVTEKGKYVELRCDPISGHTALYWYRQSLGQGPEFLIYFQGTGAADDSGLPNDRFFAVRPEGSVSTLKIQRTERGDSAVYLCASSRTPSGGSYNEQFFGPGTRLTVL.

A few counts support this clonotype. J is TRBJ2-7 and V is TRBV30, with TRBD1 as a possible D gene (5 bases). This CDR3 is 14 amino acids long. The V gene lost 1 base and the J gene lost 0 bases, with 10 bases spanning the gap. CDR1 GTSNPN and CDR2 SVGIG come from the germline V gene (reference sequence). CDR3 loop: CAWSGQTSSYEQYF. The CDR3 nucleotides are TGTGCCTGGAGTGGACAGACGAGCTCCTACGAGCAGTACTTC.

This clonotype has just one count. This chain uses TRBV2 with TRBJ2-1; TRBD2 matches at 10 bases. Germline V gene data show CDR1 as SNHLY and CDR2 as FYNNEI. Trimming at V came to 10 bases and at J to 0 bases, leaving 6 bases not matched to a gene. The CDR3 contains 15 residues. The CDR3 protein is CAITSGMLSYNEQFF. CDR3 DNA: TGTGCCATCACTAGCGGGATGCTCTCCTACAATGAGCAGTTCTTC. Complete variable domain (other parts from reference TRBV2 and TRBJ2-1): EPEVTQTPSHQVTQMGQEVILRCVPISNHLYFYWYRQILGQKVEFLVSFYNNEISEKSEIFDDQFSVERPDGSNFTLKIRSTKLEDSAMYFCAITSGMLSYNEQFFGPGTRLTVL.

About this clonotype itself: Possible read error: a much larger clone is one base away. The V and J genes are TRBV3-1 and TRBJ1-3, with D hard to call. The CDR3 consists of 15 residues. Germline loops: CDR1 LGHDT, CDR2 YNNKEL (reference sequence). CDR3 sequence reads: CVSSRQSHPGNTIYF. As DNA, the CDR3 is TGTGTCAGCAGCCGCCAAAGCCACCCTGGAAACACCATATATTTT.

The chain employs TRBV20-1 and TRBJ2-7; tentatively, D is TRBD1 (5 bases). The V gene's germline CDR1 is DFQATT and CDR2 SNEGSKA (reference sequence). V lost 5 bases, J lost 2 bases, and 10 bases lay in between. This CDR3 is 12 amino acids long. CDR3 bases: TGCAGTGCTTCCTTGGGGCCCTACGAGCAGTACTTC. Residues: CSASLGPYEQYF.

Many counts were recorded for this clonotype. Here the CDR3 DNA reads TGTGCCAGCAGCTCACTAGCGGGAGTGGTAGATACGCAGTATTTT. Its protein is CASSSLAGVVDTQYF. This rearrangement joins TRBV11-3 to TRBJ2-3; 11 bases line up with TRBD2. CDR3 length equals 15 residues. CDR1 and CDR2 (germline): SGHNT, YENEEA. With 4 bases clipped from V and 5 bases from J, the junction kept 5 bases outside the gene matches.

This chain links TRBV4-2 with TRBJ2-5; weak D call: TRBD2 (6 bases). The CDR3 length is 14 residues. V lost 1 base to trimming and J lost 5 bases, with 11 bases between them. Looked up from germline, CDR1 is LGHNA and CDR2 is YNFKEQ. CDR3 residues: CASSQVGGMETQYF. CDR3 DNA: TGTGCCAGCAGCCAAGTGGGCGGGATGGAGACCCAGTACTTC.

This clonotype was seen a handful of times. The V and J genes are TRBV5-1 and TRBJ2-7; 10 nucleotides line up with TRBD2. Germline V CDR1 and CDR2: SGHRS, YFSETQ. This CDR3 region has 15 residues. V dropped 4 bases and J dropped 1; count of bases not matched to a gene: 5. The CDR3 DNA sequence: TGCGCCAGCAGCAGGCCGGGACTAGCGTCCTACGAGCAGTACTTC. Amino acids: CASSRPGLASYEQYF.

The rearrangement links TRBV15 to TRBJ1-6; D call uncertain. The CDR3 consists of 13 residues. V lost 0 bases and J lost 7, with 4 bases in between. Germline CDR1 LNHNV, CDR2 YYDKDF (reference sequence). CDR3 loop: CATSRDRNSPLHF. For the CDR3, the DNA is TGTGCCACCAGCAGAGATAGGAATTCACCCCTCCACTTT.

The table lists this clonotype with a few counts. The CDR3 protein is CASSLDERGRYTF. The CDR3 DNA is TGTGCCAGCAGTTTAGACGAAAGGGGTCGCTACACCTTC. The chain recombines TRBV28 with TRBJ1-2, with a possible D match to TRBD1 (5 bases). The germline gives CDR1 MDHEN, CDR2 SYDVKM. V lost 2 bases to trimming and J lost 9 bases, with 13 bases between them. The CDR3 is made up of 13 amino acids.

This clonotype was counted at least ten times. The genes are TRBV29-1 and TRBJ2-5; the match to TRBD1 covers 7 bases. Germline assignment: CDR1 SQVTM and CDR2 ANQGSEA. The CDR3 contains 12 residues. V was pared by 6 bases and J by 3 bases, with 4 bases of the junction left unmatched. In DNA, the CDR3 is TGCAGCGTGGGGACAGTCGAAGAGACCCAGTACTTC. Protein product: CSVGTVEETQYF.

This clonotype was observed many times. The chain has TRBV7-3 and TRBJ2-5; 14 bases match TRBD2. The V segment lost 2 bases and the J segment 2 bases; nucleotides outside the gene matches: 7. Germline values: CDR1 SGHTA, CDR2 FQGTGA. The CDR3 runs 18 residues. The CDR3 nucleotides read TGTGCCAGCAGCTTAGGGCCGACTAGCGGGAGGGGGCAAGAGACCCAGTACTTC. Translation: CASSLGPTSGRGQETQYF.

This clonotype was detected a few times. The rearrangement links TRBV25-1 to TRBJ1-2; D uncertain. Per germline, CDR1 MGHDK and CDR2 SYGVNS. Trimming took 1 base from V and 5 from J, leaving 11 bases between them. This CDR3 has 14 amino acids. CDR3 in DNA: TGTGCCAGCAGTGAATTAGCCAGGAGTTATGGCTACACCTTC. Translating it yields CASSELARSYGYTF.

This clonotype was recorded many times. The gene calls are TRBV5-5 and TRBJ1-5; D remains unclear. Germline V gives CDR1 SGHKS, CDR2 YYEKEE (reference sequence). V shed 4 bases and J shed 3 bases, with 8 bases lying between them. This CDR3 comprises 13 residues. As DNA, the CDR3 is TGTGCCAGCAGCCCCTACCTCAATCAGCCCCAGCATTTT. Protein sequence: CASSPYLNQPQHF.

This chain links TRBV2 with TRBJ2-7; D remains unclear. Germline V gene lookup returns CDR1 SNHLY and CDR2 FYNNEI. Between the trimmed V and J ends, which lost 1 base and 3 bases, there was a span of 10 bases. There are 14 residues in the CDR3. CDR3 sequence reads: CASSEGFKGYEQYF. The CDR3 bases are TGTGCCAGCAGTGAAGGGTTTAAGGGCTACGAGCAGTACTTC.

This clonotype has a count of ten or more. The gene calls are TRBV5-5 and TRBJ1-4; D possibly corresponds to TRBD1 (6 bases). This CDR3 region has 17 residues. The germline V gene encodes CDR1 SGHKS and CDR2 YYEKEE (reference sequence). V shed 4 bases and J shed 0 bases, with 16 bases lying between them. The CDR3 bases are TGTGCCAGCAGCCTGGGCGAGGACAGCCCAACTAATGAAAAACTGTTTTTT. This codes for CASSLGEDSPTNEKLFF.

In this sample, this clonotype turned up a few times. The chain is built from TRBV19 and TRBJ1-5; the D is unclear. Looked up from germline, CDR1 is LNHDA and CDR2 is SQIVND (reference sequence). Trimming left V 1 base short and J 9 bases short, with 16 bases between. The CDR3 contains 15 residues. CDR3 sequence reads: CASSIVVQAWWPQHF. The CDR3 DNA is TGTGCCAGTAGTATAGTAGTCCAGGCGTGGTGGCCCCAGCATTTT.

The rearrangement links TRBV19 to TRBJ2-7; the match to TRBD2 covers 11 bases. Germline CDR1 is LNHDA and CDR2 is SQIVND (reference sequence). The CDR3 has 15 amino acids. V lost 0 bases to trimming and J lost 4 bases; unmatched junction nucleotides: 2. The CDR3 bases are TGTGCCAGTAGTATAGAACTAGCGGGAGTTTACGAGCAGTACTTC. This translates into CASSIELAGVYEQYF.

This clonotype came up a few times. This chain uses TRBV3-1 with TRBJ1-3, with D uncertain. The germline V gene has CDR1 LGHDT and CDR2 YNNKEL (reference sequence). The CDR3 runs 16 residues. Trimming pared 0 bases from V and 0 bases from J, leaving 9 bases between. The CDR3 protein is CASSQDFVSSGNTIYF. DNA of the CDR3: TGTGCCAGCAGCCAAGATTTCGTAAGCTCTGGAAACACCATATATTTT.

Only a few counts were recorded for this clonotype. V usage is TRBV7-9 and J usage is TRBJ2-7; 8 nucleotides match TRBD1. V shed 5 bases and J 1 base; nucleotides not matched to a gene: 7. Germline V gene data show CDR1 as SEHNR and CDR2 as FQNEAQ (reference sequence). There are 15 residues in the CDR3. The CDR3 spells CASSRLGDRSYEQYF. CDR3 DNA sequence: TGTGCCAGCAGCCGCCTGGGGGACAGGTCCTACGAGCAGTACTTC. The whole variable domain, filled in from reference TRBV7-9 and TRBJ2-7, reads DTGVSQNPRHKITKRGQNVTFRCDPISEHNRLYWYRQTLGQGPEFLTYFQNEAQLEKSRLLSDRFSAERPKGSFSTLEIQRTEQGDSAMYLCASSRLGDRSYEQYFGPGTRLTVT.

The chain links TRBV14 to TRBJ2-7; the match to TRBD2 covers 8 bases. J gave up 9 bases and V 1 base, and 8 bases lay outside the gene matches. The germline gives CDR1 SGHDN, CDR2 FVKESK. The CDR3 is 14 residues long. DNA of the CDR3: TGTGCCAGCAGCCAAGGGACTAGCTGGATTGTGCAGTACTTC. The encoded protein is CASSQGTSWIVQYF.

This clonotype has at least ten counts. The genes are TRBV12-3 or TRBV12-4 and TRBJ2-1; D might be TRBD2 (5 bases). The CDR3 is 17 amino acids. Trimming took off 4 bases at V and 2 bases at J, with 18 bases between the two ends. The CDR3 region has the DNA TGTGCCAGCAGTTCCCGCCAGCGGCCAACGACCTACAATGAGCAGTTCTTC. This codes for CASSSRQRPTTYNEQFF.